Listed below are T cell receptor beta chains from one sample, sequenced in a study of human thymus T cells. Sequenced by immunoSEQ multiplex PCR; TCRdb stores in-frame clones only, minus some. The table records approximately 70,000 clones, 90% to 95% of them present only once. The sample was thymus tissue. These receptors were collected from a girl less than two years old with a congenital heart defect but otherwise immunologically healthy. Each CDR3 is given with its conserved first and last residue. A D gene is named only where the DNA matches it firmly.

D: TRBD1
V: TRBV25-1
J: TRBJ2-3
DNA: TGTGCCAGCAGTGTTAGGGACAGGGGTATAGAGAGCACAGATACGCAGTATTTT
CDR3: CASSVRDRGIESTDTQYF

D: -
V: TRBV5-4
J: TRBJ2-2
DNA: TGTGCCAGCAGCTTAAATCGGGCCTCCACCGGGGAGCTGTTTTTT
CDR3: CASSLNRASTGELFF

D: TRBD2
V: TRBV7-8
J: TRBJ2-1
DNA: TGTGCCAGCAGTGGACTAGCGGTCGGCTCCTACAATGAGCAGTTCTTC
CDR3: CASSGLAVGSYNEQFF

D: -
V: TRBV9
J: TRBJ2-3
DNA: TGTGCCAGCAGCGTAGTCAGCACAGATACGCAGTATTTT
CDR3: CASSVVSTDTQYF

D: -
V: TRBV15
J: TRBJ2-6
DNA: TGTGCCACCAGCAGCCGACAGACTGGGGCCAACGTCCTGACTTTC
CDR3: CATSSRQTGANVLTF

D: -
V: TRBV5-4
J: TRBJ2-5
DNA: TGTGCCAGCAGCTTGACGGGACTCCAAGAGACCCAGTACTTC
CDR3: CASSLTGLQETQYF

D: TRBD2
V: TRBV5-6
J: TRBJ2-7
DNA: TGTGCCAGCAGTTTAGGTGGGGGACTAGCGGGAGAAGACTGGCACGAGCAGTACTTC
CDR3: CASSLGGGLAGEDWHEQYF

D: -
V: TRBV10-2
J: TRBJ2-1
DNA: TGCGCCAGCAGTGAGATGCGGAGTTTCCCTAGCCACAATGAGCAGTTCTTC
CDR3: CASSEMRSFPSHNEQFF

D: -
V: TRBV4-3
J: TRBJ1-5
DNA: TGCGCCAGCAGCCAAGGGCTTAGGAGGGCGGGTCAGCCCCAGCATTTT
CDR3: CASSQGLRRAGQPQHF

D: TRBD2
V: TRBV14
J: TRBJ2-2
DNA: TGTGCCAGCAGCCAATGGCGGGAGGCCGCCACCGGGGAGCTGTTTTTT
CDR3: CASSQWREAATGELFF

D: -
V: TRBV7-9
J: TRBJ1-1
DNA: TGTGCCAGCAGCTTAGGGGCAGGGGCTATGAACACTGAAGCTTTCTTT
CDR3: CASSLGAGAMNTEAFF

D: TRBD2
V: TRBV28
J: TRBJ2-4
DNA: TGTGCCAGCAGTACTAGCGGGAGAACTTTAACCAAAAACATTCAGTACTTC
CDR3: CASSTSGRTLTKNIQYF

D: TRBD1
V: TRBV28
J: TRBJ1-2
DNA: TGTGCCAGCAGCCATAATGACAACGAGGGGGCGGGTTACACCTTC
CDR3: CASSHNDNEGAGYTF

D: -
V: TRBV30
J: TRBJ2-4
DNA: TGTGCCTTCCTGGGGATAGCCAAAAACATTCAGTACTTC
CDR3: CAFLGIAKNIQYF

D: TRBD2
V: TRBV9
J: TRBJ2-1
DNA: TGTGCCAGCAGCGCGCGACCCGGGACTAGCGGGAGGGGTGAGCAGTTCTTC
CDR3: CASSARPGTSGRGEQFF

D: TRBD1
V: TRBV29-1
J: TRBJ2-7
DNA: TGCAGCGTTGAAGCACCGGGACAGGGGGCCTACGAGCAGTACTTC
CDR3: CSVEAPGQGAYEQYF

D: TRBD2
V: TRBV6-4
J: TRBJ2-7
DNA: TGTGCCAGCAGTGACTCGAATCCCCGGACTAGCGGGAGGGCCCATCTCCTGAACGAGCAGTACTTC
CDR3: CASSDSNPRTSGRAHLLNEQYF

D: TRBD2
V: TRBV7-2
J: TRBJ2-7
DNA: TGTGCCAGCAGCCCGCAAACTAGCGGGAGATCTTCCGAGCAGTACTTC
CDR3: CASSPQTSGRSSEQYF

D: -
V: TRBV25-1
J: TRBJ1-1
DNA: TGTGCCAGCAAGCGCCCGGGAGGAACTGAAGCTTTCTTT
CDR3: CASKRPGGTEAFF

D: -
V: TRBV18
J: TRBJ1-5
DNA: TGTGCCAGCTCACCAGGAGAGGGCAATCAGCCCCAGCATTTT
CDR3: CASSPGEGNQPQHF

D: -
V: TRBV5-8
J: TRBJ2-1
DNA: TGTGCCAGCCTTCGAACCTACAATGAGCAGTTCTTC
CDR3: CASLRTYNEQFF

D: -
V: TRBV25-1
J: TRBJ1-1
DNA: TGTGCCAGCAGTGAATATCGTGGGGGCACTGAAGCTTTCTTT
CDR3: CASSEYRGGTEAFF

D: TRBD1
V: TRBV11-2
J: TRBJ1-4
DNA: TGTGCCAGCAGCTTAGTTCCGAAAATAGGACAGGTTATTAATGAAAAACTGTTTTTT
CDR3: CASSLVPKIGQVINEKLFF

D: -
V: TRBV9
J: TRBJ2-3
DNA: TGTGCCAGCAGCCATAAGGATAGGAGGGTACCAGATACGCAGTATTTT
CDR3: CASSHKDRRVPDTQYF

D: -
V: TRBV19
J: TRBJ1-2
DNA: TGTGCCAGTAGTATCCGGGGGGCCGATGTCTATGGCTACACCTTC
CDR3: CASSIRGADVYGYTF

D: TRBD2
V: TRBV30
J: TRBJ2-3
DNA: TGTGCCTGGAGTCCCCCTCGCGGGAGAACAGATACGCAGTATTTT
CDR3: CAWSPPRGRTDTQYF

D: -
V: TRBV18
J: TRBJ2-5
DNA: TGTGCCAGCTCTCCCGACAGGTTTGTCGAGACCCAGTACTTC
CDR3: CASSPDRFVETQYF

D: TRBD2
V: TRBV18
J: TRBJ2-3
DNA: TGTGCCAGCTCACCACCCGGGACTAGCGGGAGGTACCGCACAGATACGCAGTATTTT
CDR3: CASSPPGTSGRYRTDTQYF

D: TRBD2
V: TRBV7-9
J: TRBJ2-1
DNA: TGTGCCAGCAGCTTAGTGACTAGCGGGGCCTACAATGAGCAGTTCTTC
CDR3: CASSLVTSGAYNEQFF

D: -
V: TRBV6-1
J: TRBJ2-7
DNA: TGTGCCAGGGGGGATCGGGGCTACGAGCAGTACTTC
CDR3: CARGDRGYEQYF

D: -
V: TRBV28
J: TRBJ2-7
DNA: TGTGCCAGCAGTTTAAGAGGGGTAGACGAGCAGTACTTC
CDR3: CASSLRGVDEQYF

D: -
V: TRBV2
J: TRBJ2-1
DNA: TGTGCCAGCAGTCGCCGGGATGGGAGCGGGTACAATGAGCAGTTCTTC
CDR3: CASSRRDGSGYNEQFF